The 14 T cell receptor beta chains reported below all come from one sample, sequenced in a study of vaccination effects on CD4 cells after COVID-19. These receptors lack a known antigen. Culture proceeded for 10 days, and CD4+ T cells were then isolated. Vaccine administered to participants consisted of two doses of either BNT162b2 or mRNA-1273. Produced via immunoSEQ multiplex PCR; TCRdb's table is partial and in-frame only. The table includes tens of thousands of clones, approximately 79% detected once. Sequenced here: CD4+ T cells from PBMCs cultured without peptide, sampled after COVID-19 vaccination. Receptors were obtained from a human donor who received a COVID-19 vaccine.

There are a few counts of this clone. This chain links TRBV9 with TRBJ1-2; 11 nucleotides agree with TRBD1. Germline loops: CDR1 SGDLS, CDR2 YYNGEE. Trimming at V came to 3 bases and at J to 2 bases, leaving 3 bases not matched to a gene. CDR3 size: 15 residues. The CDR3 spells CASSGGTGGNYGYTF. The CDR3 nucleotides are TGTGCCAGCAGCGGCGGGACAGGGGGGAACTATGGCTACACCTTC.

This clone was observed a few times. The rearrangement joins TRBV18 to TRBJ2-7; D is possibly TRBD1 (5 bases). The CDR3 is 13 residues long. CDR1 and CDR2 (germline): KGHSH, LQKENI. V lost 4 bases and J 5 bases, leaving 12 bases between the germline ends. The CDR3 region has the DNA TGTGCCAGCTCACTGGACACGTCCCACGAGCAGTACGTC. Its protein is CASSLDTSHEQYV.

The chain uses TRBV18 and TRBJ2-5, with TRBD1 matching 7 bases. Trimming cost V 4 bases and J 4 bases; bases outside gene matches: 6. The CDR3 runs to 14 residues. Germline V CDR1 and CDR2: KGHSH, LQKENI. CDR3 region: CASSQGANSETQYF. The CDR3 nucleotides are TGTGCCAGCTCACAGGGGGCGAATTCAGAGACCCAGTACTTC.

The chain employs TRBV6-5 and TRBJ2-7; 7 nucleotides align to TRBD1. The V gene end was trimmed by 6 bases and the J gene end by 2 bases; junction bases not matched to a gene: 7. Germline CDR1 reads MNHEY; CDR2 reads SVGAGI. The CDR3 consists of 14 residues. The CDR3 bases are TGTGCCAGCAGGTCACCGGGACAGCCCTACGAGCAGTACGTC. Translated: CASRSPGQPYEQYV.

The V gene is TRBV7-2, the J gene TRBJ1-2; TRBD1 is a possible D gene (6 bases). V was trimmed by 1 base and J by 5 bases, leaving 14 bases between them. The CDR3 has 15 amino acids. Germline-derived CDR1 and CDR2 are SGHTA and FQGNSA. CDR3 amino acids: CASSLVGGVGYGYTF. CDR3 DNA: TGTGCCAGCAGCTTAGTAGGGGGTGTTGGGTATGGCTACACCTTC.

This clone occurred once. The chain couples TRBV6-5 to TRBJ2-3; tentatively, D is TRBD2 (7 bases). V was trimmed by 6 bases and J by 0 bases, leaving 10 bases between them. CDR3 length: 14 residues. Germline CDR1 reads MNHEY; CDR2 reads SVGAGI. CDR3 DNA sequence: TGTGCCAGCAGAACGGGGGGCAGCACAGATACGCAGTATTTT. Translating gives CASRTGGSTDTQYF.

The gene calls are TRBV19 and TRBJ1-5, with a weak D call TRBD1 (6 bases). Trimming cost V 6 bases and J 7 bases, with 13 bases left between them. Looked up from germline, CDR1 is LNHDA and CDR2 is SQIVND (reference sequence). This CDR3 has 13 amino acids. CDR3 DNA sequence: TGTGCCAGTAGCCACAGGGAAACCCAGCCCCAGCATTTT. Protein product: CASSHRETQPQHF.

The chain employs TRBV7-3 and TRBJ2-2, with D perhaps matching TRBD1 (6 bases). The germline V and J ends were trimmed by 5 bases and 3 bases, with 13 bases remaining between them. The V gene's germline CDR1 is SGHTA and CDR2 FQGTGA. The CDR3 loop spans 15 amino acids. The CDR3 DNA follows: TGTGCCAGCAGCCCCCAGGGGTCCTACACCGGGGAGCTGTTTTTT. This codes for CASSPQGSYTGELFF.

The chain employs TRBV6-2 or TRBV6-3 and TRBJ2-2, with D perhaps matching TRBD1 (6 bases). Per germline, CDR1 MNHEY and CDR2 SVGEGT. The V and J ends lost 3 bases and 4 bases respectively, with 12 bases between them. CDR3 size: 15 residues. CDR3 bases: TGTGCCAGCAGTTATAGGGACACTAGCACCGGGGAGCTGTTTTTT. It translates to CASSYRDTSTGELFF.

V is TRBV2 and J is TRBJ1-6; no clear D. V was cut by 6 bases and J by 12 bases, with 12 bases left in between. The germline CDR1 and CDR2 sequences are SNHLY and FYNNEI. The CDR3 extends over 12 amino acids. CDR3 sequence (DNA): TGTGCCAGCAGCCCAGAGGCCATACCCCTCCACTTT. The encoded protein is CASSPEAIPLHF.

DNA of the CDR3: TGCGCCAGCAGCTTGGGTCTTAGCGGGGGGGCCGTCTCCACAGATACGCAGTATTTT. This sequence encodes CASSLGLSGGAVSTDTQYF. The chain uses TRBV5-1 and TRBJ2-3; 11 nucleotides line up with TRBD2. Germline CDR1 is SGHRS and CDR2 is YFSETQ. The trim removed 0 bases at V and 2 bases at J, leaving 11 bases unmatched. The CDR3 runs 19 residues.

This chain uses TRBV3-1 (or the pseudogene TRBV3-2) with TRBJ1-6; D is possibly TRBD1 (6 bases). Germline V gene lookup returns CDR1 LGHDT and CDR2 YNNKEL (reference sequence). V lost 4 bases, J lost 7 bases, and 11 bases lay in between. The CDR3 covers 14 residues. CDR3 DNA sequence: TGTGCCAGCAGCCTCGGGACAAAGAATTCACCCCTCCACTTT. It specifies CASSLGTKNSPLHF.

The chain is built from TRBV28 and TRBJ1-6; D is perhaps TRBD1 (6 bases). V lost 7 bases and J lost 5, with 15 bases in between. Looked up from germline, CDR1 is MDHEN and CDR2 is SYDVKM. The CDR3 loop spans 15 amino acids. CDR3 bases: TGTGCCAGCAAAGGGCAGGGGTTGAATAATTCACCCCTCCACTTT. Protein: CASKGQGLNNSPLHF.

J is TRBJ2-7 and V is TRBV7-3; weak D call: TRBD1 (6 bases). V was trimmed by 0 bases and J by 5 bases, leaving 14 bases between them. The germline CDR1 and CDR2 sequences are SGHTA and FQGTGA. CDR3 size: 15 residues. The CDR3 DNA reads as TGTGCCAGCAGCTTAACGGGGGACCCAGGGGACGAGCAGTACGTC. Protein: CASSLTGDPGDEQYV.